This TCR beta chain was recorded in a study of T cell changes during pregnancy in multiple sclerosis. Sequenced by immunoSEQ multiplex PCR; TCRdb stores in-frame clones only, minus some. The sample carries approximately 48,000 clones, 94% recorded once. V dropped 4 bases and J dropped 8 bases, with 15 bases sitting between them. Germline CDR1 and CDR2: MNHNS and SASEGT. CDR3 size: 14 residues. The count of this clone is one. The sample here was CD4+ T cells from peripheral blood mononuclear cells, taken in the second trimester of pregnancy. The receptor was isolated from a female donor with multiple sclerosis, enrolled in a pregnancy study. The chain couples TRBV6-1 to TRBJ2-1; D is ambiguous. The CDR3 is CASSVNLEYDEQFF. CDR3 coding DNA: TGTGCCAGCAGTGTGAACCTGGAGTACGATGAGCAGTTCTTC.